This record looks at one T cell receptor (beta chain) sequence and its context. The clone's antigen remains unknown. Qualities for individual bases were not recorded, and no much larger clone is one base off. The entry originates in a study of blood T cell repertoires in COVID-19 (dated by TCRdb to 2018 to 2020). Background for the entire study: The collaborator samples originated in the United States, Italy and Spain and spanned the acute and convalescent phases of COVID-19. The prospective study material was composed of cDNA or gDNA derived from T cells, B-cell-depleted T cells, or PBMCs. Subjects who had been exposed to COVID-19, were actively infected with it, or had recovered from it provided the deeply sampled blood TCRbeta repertoires that made up the dataset. The repertoires were made available in a free public database intended to serve as a resource for research on the immune response to SARS-CoV-2. Samples came from the ongoing ImmuneRACE study (first 160 participants) plus 1,254 subjects from 6 global collaborators. Sample metadata almost always included a de-identified subject ID, COVID-19 status, age in years and sex. Where available, HLA class I and class II types were obtained from metadata supplied by the sample provider rather than from assay-based typing.

TCRbeta CDR3 regions were amplified from genomic DNA using the immunoSEQ Assay, a bias-controlled multiplex PCR. In the authors' own workflow: The number of nucleated cells in each sample was estimated from the amplification of reference gene primers within the assay. To quantify the absolute abundance of each unique TCRbeta CDR3 rearrangement, sequence reads were collapsed and filtered. For each sample, productive Simpson clonality was calculated as the square root of Simpson's diversity index across productive rearrangements. TCRdb stores this immuneACCESS table with in-frame sequences only. Part of the clones is absent; in the studies checked, under half of the shortfall reflects unresolved V genes, and no reason is known for the rest. D and trimming were read from the DNA, whereas the V and J calls and clone size are those reported in that table. Recorded for this sample are roughly 410,000 clones; about 89% of them occurred a single time. The ten largest clones take up about 2.3% of the sample.

The CDR3 covers 14 residues, taking in both the cysteine and the phenylalanine. The only DNA kept is the CDR3, 42 bases in frame from the first base. According to the germline V gene (reference sequence), CDR1 reads MNHEY and CDR2 reads SMNVEV. Relative to germline, V is 6 bases shorter and J is 0 bases shorter, with 6 bases between their ends. At one collaborating source in Seattle, patients were enrolled during active infection and were followed longitudinally through the course of disease. Collaborating institutions collected whole blood in K2EDTA tubes following their own protocols. Collaborator samples were shipped for TCRbeta analysis as frozen whole blood, isolated PBMCs, or DNA extracted from either sample type. What the study reported, not specific to this receptor: How much clinical and demographic metadata was included differed by source and by participant, and the metadata was provided uncurated.

Sequenced material: peripheral blood. The V and J genes are TRBV27 and TRBJ2-6, with no confident D gene call. This clonotype was obtained from a woman aged 55-69 years with COVID-19, enrolled during active disease. The CDR3 amino acid sequence is: CASRQDSGANVLTF. The DNA is as follows: TGTGCCAGCAGGCAGGACTCTGGGGCCAACGTCCTGACTTTC.